This T cell receptor beta chain was documented in a study of shared clonotypes between healthy human individuals. Study-wide background: Per donor, CD8 memory used one plate, CD8 naive used two, CD4 memory used three and CD4 naive used three.

CD4+ cells were split into CD45RA+ naive and CD45RA-negative memory subsets. For this clone: As yet, its antigen is unknown. A far larger clone is off by one base, so a read error is likely.

With 2 bases removed from V and 2 bases from J, the gap between germline ends came to 0 bases. There are 11 residues in the CDR3. CDR1 SGHAT and CDR2 FQDESV come from the germline V gene (reference sequence). The protocol was immunoSEQ multiplex PCR, while the TCRdb copy is restricted to in-frame clones and leaves out a portion. The sample comprises around 1,100,000 clones, approximately 80% of which are singletons, and approximately 0.9% rests with the top ten. Study observations and caveats: The generation probabilities recorded for non-shared clonotypes fell below those of clonotypes shared by all four donors. The sole specimen, blood, was sampled, and tissue repertoires likely differ.

This sequence was found in a man aged 18-30 years in good health. Some clones in this sample may be carry-over from other donors' samples. The sequenced sample was memory CD4+ T cells from PBMCs. Subset given: CD45RA-negative fraction. J is TRBJ2-5 and V is TRBV11-1, with D unclear. CDR3 DNA sequence: TGTGCCAGCAGCTTACAAGAGACCCAGTACTTC. Translation: CASSLQETQYF.